This passage covers 23 T cell receptor beta chains from one sample sequenced in a study of prognosis after radiotherapy for stage I lung cancer. Amplification of the TCR beta CDR3 (from genomic DNA) was done by two-round multiplex PCR. Primers (each specific to one TRBV or TRBJ gene) were used in first-round PCR. TCRdb reprocessed the multiplex PCR reads via MiXCR and lists one record per CDR3 protein. Counted here are about 22,000 distinct CDR3 sequences, roughly 40% occurring once; the ten biggest clones make up 55% to 70%. The material sequenced was PBMCs, taken before or after stereotactic body radiation therapy (not recorded which). Source of these receptors: a donor aged 50 or older with non-small cell lung cancer.

This clonotype was picked up many times. The J gene is TRBJ2-1, the V gene TRBV28, with D uncertain. Germline V lookup: CDR1 MDHEN, CDR2 SYDVKM. V gave up 6 bases and J gave up 8 bases, with 8 bases separating them. The CDR3 has 11 amino acids. The CDR3 bases are TGTGCCAGCAGCAATACTCATGAGCAGTTCTTC. Amino acids: CASSNTHEQFF.

This clonotype was observed many times. V gene TRBV28 combines with J gene TRBJ2-2; unclear D gene. This CDR3 spans 13 amino acids. V was cut by 5 bases and J by 5 bases, with 9 bases left in between. Germline V gives CDR1 MDHEN, CDR2 SYDVKM. In DNA, the CDR3 is TGTGCCAGCAGTCCCCGAGCAACCGGGGAGCTGTTTTTT. Protein: CASSPRATGELFF.

This clonotype was detected many times. The V call is TRBV20-1, the J call TRBJ2-1; 14 nucleotides agree with TRBD2. V shed 6 bases and J 8 bases; nucleotides not matched to a gene: 3. This CDR3 has 13 residues. CDR1 is DFQATT and CDR2 is SNEGSKA in the germline V gene (reference sequence). CDR3 coding DNA: TGCAGTGCCCCGGGACTAGCGGGAGATGAGCAGTTCTTC. Translated, it gives CSAPGLAGDEQFF.

In its sample, this clonotype was seen once. This sequence joins TRBV19 and TRBJ2-1; 8 bases are shared with TRBD2. V shed 3 bases and J 8 bases; nucleotides not matched to a gene: 15. The CDR3 sequence is 17 residues long. Per the germline V gene, CDR1 is LNHDA and CDR2 is SQIVND (reference sequence). CDR3 in DNA: TGTGCCAGTAGTATGGGGACTAGAGGGAGGGCATATGATGAGCAGTTCTTC. It codes for CASSMGTRGRAYDEQFF.

This clonotype came up many times. The chain recombines TRBV6-1 with TRBJ2-2; a possible D gene is TRBD1 (6 bases). The CDR3 has 18 amino acids. The germline V and J ends were trimmed by 1 base and 0 bases, with 15 bases remaining between them. The germline gives CDR1 MNHNS, CDR2 SASEGT. CDR3 DNA: TGTGCCAGCAGTGAAGACAGGGAGACTGTTACGAACACCGGGGAGCTGTTTTTT. Its protein is CASSEDRETVTNTGELFF.

This clonotype has a count of ten or more. CDR3 sequence: CASSRQDPNYGYTF. The CDR3 bases are TGTGCCAGCAGTCGACAGGACCCTAACTATGGCTACACCTTC. The chain is built from TRBV12-3 or TRBV12-4 and TRBJ1-2; D might be TRBD1 (6 bases). This CDR3 spans 14 amino acids. V dropped 5 bases and J dropped 0 bases, with 10 bases sitting between them.

The chain is built from TRBV5-1 and TRBJ2-2; 11 bases align to TRBD1. The CDR3 extends over 16 amino acids. V shed 1 base and J 5 bases; nucleotides not matched to a gene: 4. Germline CDR1 reads SGHRS; CDR2 reads YFSETQ. The CDR3 reads CASSLPGQGATGELFF. In DNA, the CDR3 is TGCGCCAGCAGCTTGCCCGGACAGGGGGCAACCGGGGAGCTGTTTTTT.

Concerning this clonotype itself: The junction departs from the called germline gene at one end, perhaps through a read error. The rearrangement links TRBV6-2 or TRBV6-3 to TRBJ2-2; 9 nucleotides align to TRBD2. The CDR3 is made up of 19 amino acids. Germline-derived CDR1 and CDR2 are MNHEY and SVGEGT. The CDR3 spells CASSYSGLAGGRITGEPFF. CDR3 sequence (DNA): TGTGCCAGCAGTTACTCGGGACTAGCTGGAGGACGTATCACCGGGGAGCCGTTTTTT.

This clonotype was detected ten times or more. This sequence joins TRBV18 and TRBJ2-2; a weak D match, TRBD1 (6 bases). CDR3 length: 14 amino acids. CDR1 and CDR2 from the germline V gene are KGHSH and LQKENI. V gave up 3 bases and J gave up 1 base, with 6 bases separating them. Here the CDR3 reads CASSPGQNTGELFF. The CDR3, as DNA: TGTGCCAGCTCACCGGGACAGAACACCGGGGAGCTGTTTTTT.

This clonotype was recorded many times. V gene TRBV28 combines with J gene TRBJ1-2, with 7 bases fitting TRBD1. The CDR3 spans 14 residues. Germline values: CDR1 MDHEN, CDR2 SYDVKM. The V and J ends lost 1 base and 8 bases, in that order; junction bases with no gene match: 7. CDR3 sequence (DNA): TGTGCCAGCAGTTTATATGACAGGGCGGGGGGCTACACCTTC. It encodes CASSLYDRAGGYTF.

This clonotype occurred many times. CDR3 DNA sequence: TGTGCCAGCAGTTACGACTTCGGAGGGCCTGTCTATGAGCAGTTCTTC. Translated, it gives CASSYDFGGPVYEQFF. V gene TRBV6-2 or TRBV6-3 combines with J gene TRBJ2-1; the D gene is possibly TRBD2 (6 bases). The CDR3 contains 16 residues. The V and J ends lost 2 bases and 8 bases respectively, with 19 bases between them. CDR1 is MNHEY and CDR2 is SVGEGT in the germline V gene.

This clonotype was detected ten times or more. V gene TRBV28 combines with J gene TRBJ2-2, with a possible D match to TRBD2 (6 bases). The CDR3 spans 16 residues. Germline assignment: CDR1 MDHEN and CDR2 SYDVKM. The V end was cut by 5 bases, the J end by 4 bases, with 17 bases between. The CDR3, as DNA: TGTGCCAGCAGTCTTGGAGGGGTGGGGGGCACCGGGGAGCTGTTTTTT. It encodes CASSLGGVGGTGELFF. The full variable domain, in which reference TRBV28 and TRBJ2-2 provide the parts outside the CDR3, is DVKVTQSSRYLVKRTGEKVFLECVQDMDHENMFWYRQDPGLGLRLIYFSYDVKMKEKGDIPEGYSVSREKKERFSLILESASTNQTSMYLCASSLGGVGGTGELFFGEGSRLTVL.

This clonotype was counted at least ten times. The chain's CDR3 is CASSSGVYGYTF. The CDR3, as DNA: TGTGCCAGCAGCTCGGGGGTCTATGGCTACACCTTC. V is TRBV11-2 and J is TRBJ1-2; the D gene is possibly TRBD1 (5 bases). Germline values: CDR1 SGHAT, CDR2 FQNNGV. The germline V and J ends were trimmed by 4 bases and 4 bases, with 7 bases remaining between them. This CDR3 contains 12 residues.

This clonotype was recorded a few times. One base away lies a much larger clone, so this may be a sequencing read error. The V and J genes are TRBV9 and TRBJ2-6; D unclear. The CDR3 covers 17 residues. V was pared by 3 bases and J by 2 bases, with 15 bases between. Per germline, CDR1 SGDLS and CDR2 YYNGEE. CDR3 protein: CASSASAFEAGANVLTF. The CDR3 DNA reads as TGTGCCAGCAGCGCCTCTGCGTTCGAAGCTGGGGCCAACGTCCTGACTTTC.

The sample holds many counts of this clonotype. This rearrangement joins TRBV5-4 to TRBJ2-1; TRBD2 agrees at 7 bases. After removal of 1 base from V and 6 bases from J, the junction contained 4 bases not matched to a gene. Germline lookup yields CDR1 SGHNT and CDR2 YYREEE (reference sequence). The CDR3 contains 14 residues. The CDR3 coding sequence is TGTGCCAGCAGCTTGAGGGAGGGAAGCAATGAGCAGTTCTTC. Residues: CASSLREGSNEQFF.

Many counts were recorded for this clonotype. This CDR3 is CASRRGGTGVLYSGNTIYF. CDR3 nucleotides: TGTGCCAGCAGAAGGGGGGGAACAGGAGTTCTTTACTCTGGAAACACCATATATTTT. The gene calls are TRBV12-3 or TRBV12-4 and TRBJ1-3; perhaps TRBD1 as D (6 bases). Trimming left V 6 bases short and J 0 bases short, with 24 bases between. The CDR3 length is 19 residues.

Worth noting for this clonotype: A far larger clone is only one base removed, so a read error is likely. This CDR3 is CASRRVLAIDNEQFF. DNA for the CDR3: TGTGCCAGCAGGCGTGTACTAGCGATCGACAATGAGCAGTTCTTC. This chain links TRBV7-2 with TRBJ2-5; 7 bases match TRBD2. The J call may be incorrect, as the DNA end agrees better with TRBJ2-1. Germline V gene lookup returns CDR1 SGHTA and CDR2 FQGNSA. This CDR3 has 15 amino acids.

This clonotype was recorded many times. CDR3 region: CASSSSEVETQYF. The CDR3, as DNA: TGTGCCAGCAGCTCGTCGGAGGTAGAGACCCAGTACTTC. This chain connects TRBV11-3 to TRBJ2-5; D may be TRBD2 (5 bases). V was pared by 4 bases and J by 4 bases, with 10 bases between. The CDR3 is 13 amino acids. Germline-derived CDR1 and CDR2 are SGHNT and YENEEA. Full variable domain (remainder filled in from reference TRBV11-3 and TRBJ2-5): EAGVVQSPRYKIIEKKQPVAFWCNPISGHNTLYWYLQNLGQGPELLIRYENEEAVDDSQLPKDRFSAERLKGVDSTLKIQPAELGDSAVYLCASSSSEVETQYFGPGTRLLVL.

This clonotype was seen at least ten times. J is TRBJ1-1 and V is TRBV28; unclear D gene. The V and J ends lost 5 bases and 0 bases respectively, with 7 bases between them. Germline CDR1 reads MDHEN; CDR2 reads SYDVKM. The CDR3 is 13 amino acids. CDR3 sequence: CASSTALNTEAFF. CDR3 nucleotides: TGTGCCAGCAGTACTGCTCTGAACACTGAAGCTTTCTTT. Complete variable domain (other parts from reference TRBV28 and TRBJ1-1): DVKVTQSSRYLVKRTGEKVFLECVQDMDHENMFWYRQDPGLGLRLIYFSYDVKMKEKGDIPEGYSVSREKKERFSLILESASTNQTSMYLCASSTALNTEAFFGQGTRLTVV.

This chain joins TRBV2 and TRBJ1-1; TRBD1 might be the D (5 bases). The CDR3 covers 17 residues. Germline lookup yields CDR1 SNHLY and CDR2 FYNNEI. V lost 2 bases to trimming and J lost 5 bases, with 21 bases between them. CDR3 coding DNA: TGTGCCAGCAGTGAACGTTATCACGGGGGGTTGGGGACTGAAGCTTTCTTT. It yields the protein CASSERYHGGLGTEAFF.

This clonotype was picked up many times. The chain uses TRBV5-1 and TRBJ2-3; 12 bases are a match to TRBD2. Germline V gene data show CDR1 as SGHRS and CDR2 as YFSETQ. The CDR3 runs 16 residues. The ends lost 0 bases at V and 3 bases at J; junction bases unmatched: 2. The CDR3 nucleotides are TGCGCCAGCAGCTTGGGAACTAGCGGGAGGACAGATACGCAGTATTTT. As protein: CASSLGTSGRTDTQYF.

This clonotype was observed at least ten times. The V and J genes are TRBV6-1 and TRBJ2-7; either TRBD1 or TRBD2 may fit D (7 bases each). The CDR3 is 15 amino acids. The V end was cut by 4 bases, the J end by 4 bases, with 17 bases between. Germline V gene lookup returns CDR1 MNHNS and CDR2 SASEGT. The CDR3 bases are TGTGCCAGCAGTGTCGGGGGAGGGACAGTGTACGAGCAGTACTTC. The encoded protein is CASSVGGGTVYEQYF.

This chain connects TRBV6-5 to TRBJ2-1, with 13 bases aligning to TRBD2. Per germline, CDR1 MNHEY and CDR2 SVGAGI. V lost 3 bases, J lost 4 bases, and 15 bases stayed unmatched. This CDR3 region has 20 residues. CDR3 nucleotides: TGTGCCAGCAGTTATAAACCGGGACTAGCGGGAATCTTGATGTACAATGAGCAGTTCTTC. Protein sequence: CASSYKPGLAGILMYNEQFF.